The 4 T cell receptor beta chains presented below share a single source sample, sequenced in a study of blood T cells in healthy people across ages. A second PCR, run for roughly 7 to 12 cycles, used a sample-barcoded 5' primer plus a J-beta primer mix. TCRdb reanalysed the 5' RACE reads using MiXCR and keeps one entry per CDR3 protein. The table has about 640,000 distinct CDR3 sequences, under 65% seen once; the top ten hold about two fifths. The specimen was blood. The receptor source for this set is a man aged 55 to 69 in good health.

The chain recombines TRBV20-1 with TRBJ2-7; no firm D call. The CDR3 totals 12 residues. Germline V gives CDR1 DFQATT, CDR2 SNEGSKA (reference sequence). The V gene lost 5 bases and the J gene lost 0 bases, with 8 bases spanning the gap. CDR3 amino acids: CSAQQYSYEQYF. The CDR3, as DNA: TGCAGTGCTCAACAGTACTCCTACGAGCAGTACTTC.

This chain links TRBV29-1 with TRBJ2-5; 9 bases agree with TRBD1. Losses at the gene ends were 1 base for V and 0 bases for J; bases not matched to a gene: 3. Germline CDR1 SQVTM, CDR2 ANQGSEA. This CDR3 region has 15 residues. The CDR3 DNA reads TGCAGCGTTGAAGGGGGACAGGGTCACCAAGAGACCCAGTACTTC. Translated: CSVEGGQGHQETQYF.

The V call is TRBV5-5, the J call TRBJ2-1, with D tentatively TRBD2 (6 bases). Trimming shortened V by 2 bases and J by 0 bases, and 18 bases separated the two germline ends. The CDR3 has 18 amino acids. Germline V gene sequence: CDR1 SGHKS, CDR2 YYEKEE (reference sequence). The CDR3 loop is CASSFFLLSGPSYNEQFF. CDR3 nucleotide sequence: TGTGCCAGCAGCTTCTTCCTCCTTAGCGGCCCCTCCTACAATGAGCAGTTCTTC.

The rearrangement joins TRBV18 to TRBJ1-1, with a possible D match to TRBD1 (6 bases). The germline gives CDR1 KGHSH, CDR2 LQKENI. The CDR3 is 13 amino acids. V shed 3 bases and J shed 6 bases, with 11 bases lying between them. The CDR3 is CASSPVGASEAFF. The CDR3 nucleotides read TGTGCCAGCTCACCCGTGGGGGCATCTGAAGCTTTCTTT. The full variable domain, in which reference TRBV18 and TRBJ1-1 provide the parts outside the CDR3, is NAGVMQNPRHLVRRRGQEARLRCSPMKGHSHVYWYRQLPEEGLKFMVYLQKENIIDESGMPKERFSAEFPKEGPSILRIQQVVRGDSAAYFCASSPVGASEAFFGQGTRLTVV.